This T cell receptor beta chain was documented in a study of Ad26.COV2.S vaccination and SARS-CoV-2 variants. To note about this clone: Its antigen is not identified.

Sequencing used immunoSEQ multiplex PCR; TCRdb keeps in-frame clones, though not all of them. This sample has 150,000 to 200,000 clones, with approximately 88% found just once. Regarding the study as a whole: Marked by substantial breadth, spike-specific CD8+ and CD4+ T cell responses were reportedly seen after vaccination.

V was trimmed by 1 base and J by 12 bases, leaving 19 bases between them. Per the germline V gene, CDR1 is SEHNR and CDR2 is FQNEAQ (reference sequence). The CDR3 totals 15 residues. The specimen was peripheral blood, collected after recovery from COVID-19. The rearrangement uses TRBV7-9 and TRBJ2-1; D is perhaps TRBD2 (5 bases). This receptor was identified in a human donor who had recovered from COVID-19. As DNA, the CDR3 is TGTGCCAGCAGCTTAGAAGGGCGGGCCCGCGTGGGGCAGTTCTTC. Protein sequence: CASSLEGRARVGQFF.